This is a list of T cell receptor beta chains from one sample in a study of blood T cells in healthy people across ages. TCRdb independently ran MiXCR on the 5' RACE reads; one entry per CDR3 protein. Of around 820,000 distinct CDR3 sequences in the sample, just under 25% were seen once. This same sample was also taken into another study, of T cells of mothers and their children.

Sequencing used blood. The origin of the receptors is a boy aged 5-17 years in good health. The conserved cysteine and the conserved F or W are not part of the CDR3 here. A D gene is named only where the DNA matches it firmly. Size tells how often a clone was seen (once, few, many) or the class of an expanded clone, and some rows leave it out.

CDR3 protein: ASSQDLGDYGYT
V gene: TRBV4-3
J gene: TRBJ1-2
D gene: -
clone size: -

CDR3 protein: ASGSGTGDTEAF
V gene: TRBV7-9
J gene: TRBJ1-1
D gene: TRBD1
clone size: -

CDR3 protein: SHGQGGKNIQY
V gene: TRBV20-1
J gene: TRBJ2-4
D gene: TRBD1
clone size: many

CDR3 protein: ASSYSTGGTYEQY
V gene: TRBV6-2/TRBV6-3
J gene: TRBJ2-7
D gene: TRBD1
clone size: -

CDR3 protein: ASSQVTAGLEIVNEQF
V gene: TRBV28
J gene: TRBJ2-1
D gene: TRBD2
clone size: -

CDR3 protein: ASSYTGSAQETQY
V gene: TRBV12-3/TRBV12-4
J gene: TRBJ2-5
D gene: -
clone size: few

CDR3 protein: SVVEGAGYGYT
V gene: TRBV29-1
J gene: TRBJ1-2
D gene: TRBD1
clone size: few

CDR3 protein: ASRGVGSGRNDYEQY
V gene: TRBV27
J gene: -
D gene: TRBD2
clone size: -

CDR3 protein: TSSYSMTSGQETQY
V gene: TRBV6-6
J gene: TRBJ2-5
D gene: TRBD2
clone size: few

CDR3 protein: ASSGRRGRVGTDTGELF
V gene: TRBV7-3
J gene: TRBJ2-2
D gene: -
clone size: -

CDR3 protein: ASSLKDRAYEKLF
V gene: TRBV7-9
J gene: TRBJ1-4
D gene: TRBD1
clone size: -

CDR3 protein: ASSLDWTSGREEQY
V gene: TRBV7-2
J gene: TRBJ2-5
D gene: TRBD2
clone size: -

CDR3 protein: ASSPTSSGGNTEAF
V gene: TRBV7-9
J gene: TRBJ1-1
D gene: -
clone size: -

CDR3 protein: SALTHLYEQY
V gene: TRBV20-1
J gene: TRBJ2-7
D gene: -
clone size: -

CDR3 protein: ASRTRQDSPLH
V gene: TRBV6-2/TRBV6-3
J gene: TRBJ1-6
D gene: -
clone size: few

CDR3 protein: ASSRTRGQETQY
V gene: TRBV6-2/TRBV6-3
J gene: TRBJ2-5
D gene: -
clone size: -

CDR3 protein: SARVPGANVLT
V gene: TRBV20-1
J gene: TRBJ2-6
D gene: -
clone size: few

CDR3 protein: ATSRDQGGLHEQY
V gene: TRBV15
J gene: TRBJ2-7
D gene: -
clone size: -

CDR3 protein: ASSLGTGWGETQY
V gene: TRBV12-3/TRBV12-4
J gene: TRBJ2-5
D gene: TRBD1
clone size: few

CDR3 protein: ASSLAREQPQH
V gene: TRBV7-9
J gene: TRBJ1-5
D gene: -
clone size: few

CDR3 protein: ASDRDLQETQY
V gene: TRBV14
J gene: TRBJ2-5
D gene: -
clone size: -

CDR3 protein: ASSQDLGANTEAF
V gene: TRBV3-1
J gene: TRBJ1-1
D gene: -
clone size: -

CDR3 protein: ASSDQGANEKLF
V gene: TRBV28
J gene: TRBJ1-4
D gene: TRBD1
clone size: few

CDR3 protein: ASSEGQASTDTQY
V gene: TRBV6-1
J gene: TRBJ2-3
D gene: TRBD1
clone size: many

CDR3 protein: ASSLETADTQY
V gene: TRBV11-3
J gene: TRBJ2-3
D gene: -
clone size: few

CDR3 protein: ASSRWGYSSGANVLT
V gene: TRBV2
J gene: TRBJ2-6
D gene: -
clone size: -

CDR3 protein: ASSSPYAEPQH
V gene: TRBV12-3/TRBV12-4
J gene: TRBJ1-5
D gene: -
clone size: few

CDR3 protein: SVAGVSNQPQH
V gene: TRBV29-1
J gene: TRBJ1-5
D gene: -
clone size: few

CDR3 protein: ASSLGRTSDTQY
V gene: TRBV6-2/TRBV6-3
J gene: TRBJ2-3
D gene: -
clone size: -

CDR3 protein: AISESGQLGTEAF
V gene: TRBV10-3
J gene: TRBJ1-1
D gene: TRBD1
clone size: -

CDR3 protein: ASSLLGAQETQY
V gene: TRBV7-9
J gene: TRBJ2-5
D gene: -
clone size: few

CDR3 protein: ASRAGTNSNQPQH
V gene: TRBV28
J gene: TRBJ1-5
D gene: -
clone size: -

CDR3 protein: SARDSTTAMYEQY
V gene: TRBV20-1
J gene: TRBJ2-7
D gene: -
clone size: many

CDR3 protein: ASSQYGYT
V gene: TRBV12-3/TRBV12-4
J gene: TRBJ1-2
D gene: -
clone size: -

CDR3 protein: SVGSVAKNIQY
V gene: TRBV29-1
J gene: TRBJ2-4
D gene: -
clone size: -

CDR3 protein: ASSQFGQATTNEKLF
V gene: TRBV4-2
J gene: TRBJ1-4
D gene: TRBD1
clone size: few

CDR3 protein: ATSQTSSLNTEAF
V gene: TRBV15
J gene: TRBJ1-1
D gene: -
clone size: few

CDR3 protein: ASSDREGTGELF
V gene: TRBV12-3/TRBV12-4
J gene: TRBJ2-2
D gene: -
clone size: -

CDR3 protein: ASSPMSGGSSY
V gene: TRBV6-6
J gene: TRBJ2-1
D gene: TRBD2
clone size: -

CDR3 protein: ASSAPGLRHEQY
V gene: TRBV18
J gene: TRBJ2-7
D gene: TRBD2
clone size: -

CDR3 protein: ASTIPGRDRAVT
V gene: TRBV7-2
J gene: TRBJ1-2
D gene: TRBD1
clone size: -

CDR3 protein: ASSLVLRGLAGSYNGQF
V gene: TRBV12-3/TRBV12-4
J gene: TRBJ2-1
D gene: TRBD2
clone size: -

CDR3 protein: SAMTSETGEQY
V gene: TRBV29-1
J gene: TRBJ2-7
D gene: TRBD2
clone size: few

CDR3 protein: ASSQDLYGEYL
V gene: TRBV14
J gene: TRBJ2-7
D gene: -
clone size: -

CDR3 protein: ATSRDPNYEQY
V gene: TRBV15
J gene: TRBJ2-7
D gene: -
clone size: many

CDR3 protein: SADPGTSGANVLT
V gene: TRBV20-1
J gene: TRBJ2-6
D gene: -
clone size: -

CDR3 protein: ASSPEMREQF
V gene: TRBV11-3
J gene: TRBJ2-1
D gene: -
clone size: -

CDR3 protein: ASSSTSGGGDEQF
V gene: TRBV27
J gene: TRBJ2-1
D gene: TRBD2
clone size: few

CDR3 protein: ASSYSRTGISPLH
V gene: TRBV6-5
J gene: TRBJ1-6
D gene: TRBD1
clone size: -

CDR3 protein: ASSLEDEEQY
V gene: TRBV5-1
J gene: TRBJ2-7
D gene: -
clone size: -

CDR3 protein: ASSYTRGSIADTQY
V gene: TRBV6-5
J gene: TRBJ2-3
D gene: -
clone size: few

CDR3 protein: ASSLVTGHGGSDSYEQY
V gene: TRBV7-9
J gene: TRBJ2-7
D gene: -
clone size: -

CDR3 protein: ASSPPGSNEKLF
V gene: TRBV18
J gene: TRBJ1-4
D gene: -
clone size: -

CDR3 protein: ASSFTGAQPQH
V gene: TRBV27
J gene: TRBJ1-5
D gene: TRBD1
clone size: -

CDR3 protein: ASSPGPGLAGSETQY
V gene: TRBV27
J gene: TRBJ2-5
D gene: TRBD2
clone size: few

CDR3 protein: ASSPLAGAGGELF
V gene: TRBV11-2
J gene: TRBJ2-2
D gene: TRBD2
clone size: -

CDR3 protein: ASSSYSGQTYNEQF
V gene: TRBV27
J gene: TRBJ2-1
D gene: TRBD1
clone size: -

CDR3 protein: ASSLIGLKNIQY
V gene: TRBV7-9
J gene: TRBJ2-4
D gene: -
clone size: -

CDR3 protein: SVEARAGGSYEQY
V gene: TRBV29-1
J gene: TRBJ2-7
D gene: -
clone size: -

CDR3 protein: ASSPRLAGHNEQF
V gene: TRBV4-3
J gene: TRBJ2-1
D gene: TRBD2
clone size: -